A selection of T cell receptor beta chains follows, all from one sample in a study of blood T cell repertoires in COVID-19. This table comes from immunoSEQ multiplex PCR, and its TCRdb copy is limited to in-frame clones, with some not included. Of 68,000 or so clones listed, 90% were seen once; the top ten hold approximately 0.56%. The sequenced material came from peripheral blood. The receptors stem from a man in his fifties or sixties with COVID-19, enrolled during active disease. Each CDR3 is given with its conserved first and last residue. Each record gives: CDR3 DNA, CDR3 protein, clone size, V gene, J gene, D gene. D genes are given only for firm matches. The size of a clone is reported for some rows only, either as once, few or many, or as a class for expanded clones.

TGTGCCAGCAGCTTAGCCGGGATGGAGCAGTTCTTC	CASSLAGMEQFF	-	TRBV7-6	TRBJ2-1	-
TGTGCCAGCAGCGTAGCTTGGGGTAGCGGGAGTGGGAACAATGAGCAGTTCTTC	CASSVAWGSGSGNNEQFF	-	TRBV9	TRBJ2-1	TRBD2
TGTGCCAGCAGCGTACATGGGACTAGCGGACCCGAGAGCACCGGGGAGCTGTTTTTT	CASSVHGTSGPESTGELFF	-	TRBV9	TRBJ2-2	TRBD2
TGTGCCAGCAGCACACTAACAGGGGGCTACGAGCAGTACTTC	CASSTLTGGYEQYF	-	TRBV6-6	TRBJ2-7	TRBD1
TGTGCCAGCAGTTCTCAGGGGGCCCTAACTAATGAAAAACTGTTTTTT	CASSSQGALTNEKLFF	-	TRBV28	TRBJ1-4	TRBD1
TGTGCCAGCAGCACGGGAGGGCCACGCGAGCAGTACTTC	CASSTGGPREQYF	-	TRBV28	TRBJ2-7	TRBD2
TGTGCCAGCAGCGTCTTTAGCGGGAGGCAAGAGACCCAGTACTTC	CASSVFSGRQETQYF	-	TRBV6-5	TRBJ2-5	TRBD2
TGTGCCAGCAGCGATCCTTCGGGTGCCCTCGAGAGCACAGATACGCAGTATTTT	CASSDPSGALESTDTQYF	-	TRBV4-2	TRBJ2-3	-
TGTGCCAGCAGTGACGGACAGGGAGTAGGTGAAGCTTTCTTT	CASSDGQGVGEAFF	-	TRBV25-1	TRBJ1-1	TRBD1
TGTGCCACCAGCAGCAGGGACAGGGGGCTTAGCAATCAGCCCCAGCATTTT	CATSSRDRGLSNQPQHF	-	TRBV15	TRBJ1-5	TRBD1
TGCGCCAGCAGACCAGACTCTGGTGAAAAACTGTTTTTT	CASRPDSGEKLFF	-	TRBV5-1	TRBJ1-4	-
TGTGCCAGCAGCTTAGTTTCCGGGATCAGTGAAGCTTTCTTT	CASSLVSGISEAFF	once	TRBV7-2	TRBJ1-1	-
TGTGCCAGTAGAGCCCCGGGACAGTCCTACGAGCAGTACTTC	CASRAPGQSYEQYF	-	TRBV19	TRBJ2-7	TRBD1
TGTGCCAGCAGCTTAGGGACACACAGCAGCACAGATACGCAGTATTTT	CASSLGTHSSTDTQYF	-	TRBV7-3	TRBJ2-3	-
TGTGCCAGCAGCTCGGGACTAGCGGGAGCCAATGAGCAGTTCTTC	CASSSGLAGANEQFF	-	TRBV7-3	TRBJ2-1	TRBD2
TGTGCCAGTAGTGCGGGACCCCGAGACCAAGAGACCCAGTACTTC	CASSAGPRDQETQYF	-	TRBV19	TRBJ2-5	-
TGTGCCAGCAGCTCACTCCTAGGGGGGCGGGAGAGCACAGATACGCAGTATTTT	CASSSLLGGRESTDTQYF	-	TRBV11-2	TRBJ2-3	-
TGTGCCAGCAGCTATGCGGACAGGGTCTCCTACGAGCAGTACTTC	CASSYADRVSYEQYF	-	TRBV7-9	TRBJ2-7	TRBD1
TGTGCCAGCAACGTAGTGACAGGGTACCATCAGCCCCAGCATTTT	CASNVVTGYHQPQHF	-	TRBV28	TRBJ1-5	TRBD1
TGTGCCAGCAGCCAGGGACAGCCGTTTTATGGCTACACCTTC	CASSQGQPFYGYTF	-	TRBV14	TRBJ1-2	TRBD1
TGTGCCAGCAGCCAAGATTGGGGGCCGGAAGCTTTCTTT	CASSQDWGPEAFF	-	TRBV3-1/TRBV3-2	TRBJ1-1	-
TGTGCCAGTAGTATCACAGGGTCGAATTCACCCCTCCACTTT	CASSITGSNSPLHF	-	TRBV19	TRBJ1-6	-
TGTGCCAGCAGGAGAGGGGGGTACAGGGAGGGCACCGGGGAGCTGTTTTTT	CASRRGGYREGTGELFF	-	TRBV9	TRBJ2-2	-
TGTGCCAGCAGCTCCATATACAGGGGAGACTCTGGAAACACCATATATTTT	CASSSIYRGDSGNTIYF	-	TRBV7-9	TRBJ1-3	TRBD1
TGTGCCAGCAGCTTAAAGGGCCCCGGGACAGGGGGCCCCATTCTCTCTGGGGCCAACGTCCTGACTTTC	CASSLKGPGTGGPILSGANVLTF	-	TRBV7-3	TRBJ2-6	TRBD1
TGTGCCAGTAGTACCAGACAGTCGAGCACTGAAGCTTTCTTT	CASSTRQSSTEAFF	few	TRBV19	TRBJ1-1	-
TGTGCCAGCAGCTTAGGTGGGACAGGGGTATCCTCCTACGAGCAGTACTTC	CASSLGGTGVSSYEQYF	-	TRBV7-9	TRBJ2-7	TRBD1
TGTGCCAGCAGCTTGGGCTGGGGACAGGGGGCAGGGGATACGCAGTATTTT	CASSLGWGQGAGDTQYF	-	TRBV5-5	TRBJ2-3	TRBD1
TGTGCCAGCAGCTTAGAATCTCGACTCCTGAGAGGTCCCTACGAGCAGTACTTC	CASSLESRLLRGPYEQYF	-	TRBV7-2	TRBJ2-7	-
TGTGCCAGCAGCCAAGATCGCGGGGGGGTGGATGGCTACACCTTC	CASSQDRGGVDGYTF	-	TRBV4-2	TRBJ1-2	-
TGTGCCAGCAGTGAATATGTGGCTACAGGGGGAACAGATACGCAGTATTTT	CASSEYVATGGTDTQYF	-	TRBV25-1	TRBJ2-3	TRBD1
TGTGCCAGCAGCTTTGGACTAGCGGGGTACGAGCAGTACTTC	CASSFGLAGYEQYF	few	TRBV7-2	TRBJ2-7	TRBD2
TGCAGCGCAGGACGGACACAAGAGACCCAGTACTTC	CSAGRTQETQYF	once	TRBV29-1	TRBJ2-5	-
TGTGCCAGCGGGCTAGCGGGAGGGTGGGACACCGGGGAGCTGTTTTTT	CASGLAGGWDTGELFF	-	TRBV2	TRBJ2-2	TRBD2
TGTGCCAGCAGTTACCCAGGACTAGCGGGAGTGAATGAGCAGTTCTTC	CASSYPGLAGVNEQFF	-	TRBV6-6	TRBJ2-1	TRBD2
TGTGCCAGCTCACCAACCGGGACAGGGGGTTTTGGCTACACCTTC	CASSPTGTGGFGYTF	-	TRBV18	TRBJ1-2	TRBD1
TGCGCCAGCAGCTTGGCCTATGGGAGAGTGGACGAGCAGTACTTC	CASSLAYGRVDEQYF	few	TRBV5-1	TRBJ2-7	-
TGTGCCAGCAGCTGGACAGTTAGTCGGAGCAATCAGCCCCAGCATTTT	CASSWTVSRSNQPQHF	-	TRBV5-5	TRBJ1-5	-
TGTGCCAGCAGAGAGACAGGGCGAGGCTACACCTTC	CASRETGRGYTF	-	TRBV6-5	TRBJ1-2	TRBD1
TGTGCCATCAGCGCAGTTGTTTCCTACGAGCAGTACTTC	CAISAVVSYEQYF	-	TRBV10-3	TRBJ2-7	-
TGTGCCAGCAGTGATTTCTCAGGAGGAGAAAAACTGTTTTTT	CASSDFSGGEKLFF	-	TRBV2	TRBJ1-4	-
TGTGCCAGCAGTGAAAAAGGGGCGTATCAGCCCCAGCATTTT	CASSEKGAYQPQHF	-	TRBV25-1	TRBJ1-5	-
TGTGCCAGTAGTCCCCGGGGACTAGTCGGCAATGAGCAGTTCTTC	CASSPRGLVGNEQFF	-	TRBV19	TRBJ2-1	TRBD2
TGTGCCAGCAGCGCCAAGCGGGAGGCAGGGCCAGCCGGGGAGCTGTTTTTT	CASSAKREAGPAGELFF	-	TRBV9	TRBJ2-2	TRBD2
TGTGCCAGCAGCCAAGATCCCCGGGGTAGCGGGAGACGCGAGACCCAGTACTTC	CASSQDPRGSGRRETQYF	-	TRBV4-2	TRBJ2-5	TRBD2
TGTGCCAGTAGTATTTGGGACCCTAGCGGAATAGGCAGTGAGCAGTTCTTC	CASSIWDPSGIGSEQFF	few	TRBV19	TRBJ2-1	TRBD2
TGTGCCAGCAGTTCCCACTCCTTTGGACAGGGGATCTATGGCTACACCTTC	CASSSHSFGQGIYGYTF	-	TRBV28	TRBJ1-2	TRBD1
TGCAGCGATCGGGAGAACACTGAAGCTTTCTTT	CSDRENTEAFF	-	TRBV29-1	TRBJ1-1	-
TGCGCCAGCACGGCTAGCGGAACCTACGAGCAGTACTTC	CASTASGTYEQYF	-	TRBV5-1	TRBJ2-7	TRBD2
TGTGCCAGCAGTCAACCCGGGACTAGGCACGAGCAGTACTTC	CASSQPGTRHEQYF	-	TRBV28	TRBJ2-7	TRBD2
TGTGCCAGCAGTTTTTCCTCGACACGAGGAAACACCATATATTTT	CASSFSSTRGNTIYF	-	TRBV27	TRBJ1-3	-
TGTGCCAGCAGCTTACTAGCGAGCTCCTACGAGCAGTACTTC	CASSLLASSYEQYF	few	TRBV7-2	TRBJ2-7	-
TGTGCCAGTAGTAGCGGGAGGAACAATGAGCAGTTCTTC	CASSSGRNNEQFF	-	TRBV19	TRBJ2-1	TRBD2